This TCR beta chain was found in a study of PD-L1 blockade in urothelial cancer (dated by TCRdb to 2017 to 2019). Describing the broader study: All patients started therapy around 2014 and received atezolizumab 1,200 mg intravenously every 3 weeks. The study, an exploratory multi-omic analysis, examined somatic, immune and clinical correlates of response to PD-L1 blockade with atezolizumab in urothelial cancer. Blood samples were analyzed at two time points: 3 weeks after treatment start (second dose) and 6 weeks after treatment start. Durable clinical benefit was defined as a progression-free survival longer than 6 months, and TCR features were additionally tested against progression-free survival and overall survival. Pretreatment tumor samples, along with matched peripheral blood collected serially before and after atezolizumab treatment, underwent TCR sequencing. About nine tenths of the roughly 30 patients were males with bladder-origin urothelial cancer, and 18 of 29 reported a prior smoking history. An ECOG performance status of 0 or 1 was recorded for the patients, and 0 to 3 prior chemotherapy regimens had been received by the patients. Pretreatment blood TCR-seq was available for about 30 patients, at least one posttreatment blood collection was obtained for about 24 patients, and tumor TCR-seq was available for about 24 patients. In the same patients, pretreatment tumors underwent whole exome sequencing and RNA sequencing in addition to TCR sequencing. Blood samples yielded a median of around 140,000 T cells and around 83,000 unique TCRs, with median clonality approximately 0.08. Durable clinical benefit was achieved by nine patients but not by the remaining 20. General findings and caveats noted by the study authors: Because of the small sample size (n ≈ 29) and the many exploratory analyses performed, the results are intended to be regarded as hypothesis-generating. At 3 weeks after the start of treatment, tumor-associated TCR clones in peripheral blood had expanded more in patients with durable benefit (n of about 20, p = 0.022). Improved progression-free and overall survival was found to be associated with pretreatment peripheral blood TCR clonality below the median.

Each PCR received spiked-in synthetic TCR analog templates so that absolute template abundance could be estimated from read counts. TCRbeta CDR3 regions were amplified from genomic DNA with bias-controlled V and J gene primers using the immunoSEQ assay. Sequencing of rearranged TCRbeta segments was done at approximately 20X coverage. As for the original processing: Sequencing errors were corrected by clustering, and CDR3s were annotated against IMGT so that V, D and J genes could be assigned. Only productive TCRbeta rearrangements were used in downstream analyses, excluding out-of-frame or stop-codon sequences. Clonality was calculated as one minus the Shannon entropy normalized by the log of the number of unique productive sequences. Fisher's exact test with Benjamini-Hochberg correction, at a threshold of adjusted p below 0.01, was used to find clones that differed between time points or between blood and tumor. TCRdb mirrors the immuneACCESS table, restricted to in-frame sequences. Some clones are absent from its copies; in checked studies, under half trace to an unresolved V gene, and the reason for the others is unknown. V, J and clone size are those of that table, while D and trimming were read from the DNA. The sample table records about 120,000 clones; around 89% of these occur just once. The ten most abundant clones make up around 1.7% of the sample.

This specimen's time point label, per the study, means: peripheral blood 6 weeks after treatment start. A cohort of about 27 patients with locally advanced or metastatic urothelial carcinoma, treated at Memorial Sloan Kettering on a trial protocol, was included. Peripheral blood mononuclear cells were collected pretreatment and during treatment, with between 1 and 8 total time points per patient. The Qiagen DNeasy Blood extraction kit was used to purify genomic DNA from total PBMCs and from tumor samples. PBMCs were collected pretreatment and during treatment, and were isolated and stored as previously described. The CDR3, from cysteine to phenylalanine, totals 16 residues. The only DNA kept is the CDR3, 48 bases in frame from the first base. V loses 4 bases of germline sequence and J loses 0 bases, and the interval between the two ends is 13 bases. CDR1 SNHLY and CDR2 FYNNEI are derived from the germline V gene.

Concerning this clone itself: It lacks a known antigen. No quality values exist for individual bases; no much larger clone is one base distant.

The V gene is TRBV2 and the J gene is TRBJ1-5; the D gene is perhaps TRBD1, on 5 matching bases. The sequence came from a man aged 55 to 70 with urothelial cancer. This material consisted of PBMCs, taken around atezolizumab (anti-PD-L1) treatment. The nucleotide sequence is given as TGTGCCAGCAGTGGAAGTGGGGGGGGTAGCAATCAGCCCCAGCATTTT. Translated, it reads CASSGSGGGSNQPQHF.